Shown below are 10 T cell receptor beta chains from a single sample sequenced in a study of shared clonotypes between healthy human individuals. The method was immunoSEQ multiplex PCR; TCRdb's version includes in-frame clones alone and lacks a portion of them. The table lists nearly 2 million clones, roughly 94% of them singletons, with approximately 1.2% in the top ten. Terminally differentiated effector memory CD45RA+ cells were excluded from the naive CD8 cells, which were CD45RO-negative and positively selected for CCR7. Sequencing was carried out using naive CD8+ T cells sorted from blood. Receptors were obtained from a man in his late teens or twenties in good health.

The gene calls are TRBV7-9 and TRBJ1-2, with TRBD1 matching over 9 bases. Trimming took 5 bases from V and 6 from J; bases not matched to a gene: 4. Germline CDR1 is SEHNR and CDR2 is FQNEAQ (reference sequence). The CDR3 is 13 amino acids. The CDR3, as DNA: TGTGCCAGCAGCCCAGGGGACAGGGATGGCTACACCTTC. Protein sequence: CASSPGDRDGYTF.

In its sample, this clone was seen a few times. The chain uses TRBV13 and TRBJ2-2; D remains unclear. The CDR3 is made up of 11 amino acids. The germline V gene encodes CDR1 PRHDT and CDR2 FYEKMQ (reference sequence). Trimming removed 3 bases at V and 6 bases at J, with 2 bases between. This chain's CDR3 is CASSFAGELFF. CDR3 DNA sequence: TGTGCCAGCAGCTTCGCCGGGGAGCTGTTTTTT.

This chain connects TRBV5-6 to TRBJ2-7, with TRBD2 as a possible D gene (7 bases). The CDR3 runs 17 residues. V was trimmed by 4 bases and J by 1 base, leaving 21 bases between them. Germline assignment: CDR1 SGHDT and CDR2 YYEEEE. CDR3 nucleotide sequence: TGTGCCAGCAGCCCGGAGGGGGGCGGGAGAGGGTCCTACGAGCAGTACTTC. This encodes CASSPEGGGRGSYEQYF.

Concerning this clone itself: Other DNA sequences in this specimen translate into the identical CDR3. The chain joins TRBV6-5 to TRBJ2-1; 7 bases are shared with TRBD2. CDR3 length: 11 amino acids. Germline values: CDR1 MNHEY, CDR2 SVGAGI. V was pared by 6 bases and J by 9 bases, with 2 bases of the junction left unmatched. The DNA for the CDR3 is TGTGCCAGCAGCTCTAGCGGTGAGCAGTTCTTC. It codes for CASSSSGEQFF.

V and J are TRBV10-3 and TRBJ2-5, with no clear D. This CDR3 region has 14 residues. V lost 0 bases, J lost 2 bases, and 7 bases lay in between. Germline CDR1 ENHRY, CDR2 SYGVKD. CDR3 nucleotide sequence: TGTGCCATCAGTGAGTCTAACTATCAAGAGACCCAGTACTTC. Its protein product is CAISESNYQETQYF.

The gene calls are TRBV28 and TRBJ1-1, with a weak D call TRBD1 (5 bases). V was cut by 11 bases and J by 10 bases, with 17 bases left in between. The germline V gene encodes CDR1 MDHEN and CDR2 SYDVKM. The CDR3 consists of 11 residues. This chain's CDR3 is CAASLGGSAFF. CDR3 coding DNA: TGTGCCGCCTCCTTGGGGGGTTCAGCTTTCTTT.

In DNA form, the CDR3 reads TGTGCCAGCAGGCAACAGGGGTCTGGAAACACCATATATTTT. It is translated as CASRQQGSGNTIYF. The genes are TRBV28 and TRBJ1-3; 7 positions match TRBD1. The V and J ends lost 6 bases and 1 base, in that order; junction bases with no gene match: 3. CDR1 is MDHEN, CDR2 SYDVKM, per germline. The CDR3 sequence is 14 residues long.

The chain is built from TRBV27 and TRBJ2-7; 7 nucleotides line up with TRBD2. Germline trimming cut 4 bases from V and 4 bases from J; bases unmatched to any gene: 4. The CDR3 is 13 amino acids. CDR1 MNHEY and CDR2 SMNVEV come from the germline V gene (reference sequence). CDR3 amino acids: CASSSTSLYEQYF. The CDR3 coding sequence is TGTGCCAGCAGTTCGACTAGCTTATACGAGCAGTACTTC.

The chain has TRBV2 and TRBJ2-6; TRBD1 is a possible D gene (6 bases). This CDR3 is 19 amino acids long. Germline V CDR1 and CDR2: SNHLY, FYNNEI. Trimming stripped 3 bases from V and 0 bases from J, with 18 bases between. The CDR3 nucleotides read TGTGCCAGCAGTGAGGCGTCAGGGGTCCTCCTCTCTGGGGCCAACGTCCTGACTTTC. Its protein product is CASSEASGVLLSGANVLTF. The full variable domain, its missing parts supplied by reference TRBV2 and TRBJ2-6, is EPEVTQTPSHQVTQMGQEVILRCVPISNHLYFYWYRQILGQKVEFLVSFYNNEISEKSEIFDDQFSVERPDGSNFTLKIRSTKLEDSAMYFCASSEASGVLLSGANVLTFGAGSRLTVL.

The V gene is TRBV7-9, the J gene TRBJ1-6; 7 bases are shared with TRBD1. Germline values: CDR1 SEHNR, CDR2 FQNEAQ (reference sequence). J gave up 0 bases and V 3 bases, and 2 bases lay outside the gene matches. CDR3 length equals 16 residues. The CDR3 region is CASSLTGSSYNSPLHF. DNA for the CDR3: TGTGCCAGCAGCTTGACAGGGAGCTCCTATAATTCACCCCTCCACTTT.